This TCR beta chain was recovered during a study of T-cell memory formation after mild COVID-19. Findings of the study overall: The authors did not confirm SARS-CoV-2 specificity of second-wave clones peaking day 37. In pre-infection memory, a portion of responding clones appeared, which suggested that cross-reactive memory joined. Contracting CD8+ clones were enriched in EMRA, CD4+ mainly in CM and EM.

5'RACE primed at constant segments yielded TCR alpha and TCR beta cDNA libraries bearing sample barcodes and UMIs. TCRdb re-called the 5' RACE reads through MiXCR, storing one row per CDR3 protein. The sample includes more than 150,000 distinct CDR3 sequences, over 20% seen only once; the top ten take about 23%. The CDR3 length is 14 residues. Between the trimmed V and J ends, which lost 5 bases and 3 bases, there was a span of 13 bases. Germline assignment: CDR1 SEHNR and CDR2 FQNEAQ (reference sequence). This clonotype was seen more than once but under ten times. Its specificity is unknown. The J gene is TRBJ1-1, the V gene TRBV7-9; D gene unclear. This TCR was recovered from an adult woman who had mild COVID-19 (a few samples of this study predate the infection). Cell type and time point are not known. The source material was PBMCs or a T cell subset sorted from them (not recorded which). CDR3 in amino acids: CASSRRQEDTEAFF. The DNA for the CDR3 is TGTGCCAGCAGCCGGAGGCAGGAGGACACTGAAGCTTTCTTT.